This TCR beta chain is from a study of T cells in Graves' hyperthyroidism and ophthalmopathy. Study observations and caveats: Before onset, by a median of around 6.1 months, the model predicted ophthalmopathy. Blood also held most thyroid clonotypes expanded beyond 0.001.

A remark on this clonotype: Its antigen is currently unknown.

Criteria for exclusion of patients were uncontrolled infection, other autoimmune disease, pregnancy or lactation. Amplified TCR beta CDR3 regions came from RNA transcripts. A first-round RT-PCR of the TCR CDR3 used the HTBI primer set. TCRdb re-analysed the multiplex PCR reads in MiXCR, keeping a single row per CDR3 protein. The sample contains 610,000 or so distinct CDR3 sequences, just over 45% of which appear only once. This TCR derives from a woman aged 18-29 years with Graves' hyperthyroidism. Sequencing was performed on peripheral blood or thyroid tissue (not recorded which).

The CDR3 nucleotides read TGTGCCAGCTCACCCGAACGGGACAGGTACAATCAGCCCCAGCATTTT. Translation gives CASSPERDRYNQPQHF. The chain joins TRBV18 to TRBJ1-5; the match to TRBD1 covers 8 bases. This CDR3 contains 16 residues. Germline values: CDR1 KGHSH, CDR2 LQKENI. The J segment lost 3 bases and the V segment lost 3 bases, leaving 7 bases of the junction unmatched.